This T cell receptor beta chain was found in a study of beta chain features in type 1 diabetes. Study-wide results and caveats: Naive, central memory and Treg TCRB repertoires seemed to resemble each other more closely in patients than they did in healthy donors.

The sequenced template was cDNA made from the entire isolated RNA. The data were produced by immunoSEQ multiplex PCR, yet TCRdb's version contains in-frame clones alone and is incomplete. This table has hundreds of thousands of clones, 15% to 20% appearing once. Germline V lookup: CDR1 LNHDA, CDR2 SQIVND (reference sequence). The CDR3 sequence is 14 residues long. V dropped 7 bases and J dropped 2 bases, with 12 bases sitting between them. This clone turned up a few times. No antigen is known for it. Isolation of CD4+ naive, central memory, regulatory and stem cell-like memory cells was achieved by sorting via CD45RO/CCR7/CD25/CD127/CD95/CD27.

This chain links TRBV19 with TRBJ2-1; D possibly matches TRBD1 or TRBD2 (5 bases each). Sequenced input: naive CD4+ T cells from blood. The clonotype was recovered from a woman aged 18-35 years in good health. The DNA for the CDR3 is TGTGCCAGTACGACGGGACCGGCCTACAATGAGCAGTTCTTC. It encodes CASTTGPAYNEQFF.